This TCR beta chain was captured in a study of a mutant IDH1 vaccine in newly diagnosed glioma. General observations from the study: Of all patients, 85% to 95% showed vaccine-induced immune responses.

The table came from immunoSEQ multiplex PCR; TCRdb's copy has only in-frame clones and leaves some out. The table lists tens of thousands of clones, around three quarters of them singletons. The CDR3 covers 13 residues. The germline V and J ends were trimmed by 1 base and 5 bases, with 8 bases remaining between them. Germline CDR1 and CDR2: MGHRA and YSYEKL. Time point defined: week 5, during vaccination. A 20-mer mutant IDH1 peptide at 300 ug was injected subcutaneously with topical imiquimod. Of note for this clone: The antigen remains unidentified.

This sequence joins TRBV4-1 and TRBJ2-5; D unclear. This receptor was identified in a man aged 35-49 years with glioma. The sequencing used PBMCs, collected from a glioma patient whose treatment included an IDH1 peptide vaccine. The CDR3 DNA reads TGCGCCAGCAGCCAAGTTATAGGTGAGACCCAGTACTTC. Translating it yields CASSQVIGETQYF.